This is a list of T cell receptor beta chains from one sample in a study of blood T cell repertoires in COVID-19. Clones were sequenced by immunoSEQ multiplex PCR, and TCRdb holds only the in-frame ones, with some missing. The table has 90,000 to 100,000 clones, roughly 85% seen once. Input material: peripheral blood. These receptors came from a man older than 75 with acute or convalescent COVID-19. The CDR3 runs from the conserved cysteine through the conserved F or W. The order of the fields is clone size, V gene, J gene, D gene, CDR3 protein, CDR3 DNA. A D gene is named only where the DNA matches it firmly. Clone size, where shown, is once, few, many, or a class for clones that have expanded.

>once|TRBV7-8|TRBJ2-5|-
CASSAGGLSQETQYF
TGTGCCAGCAGCGCCGGAGGACTCTCGCAAGAGACCCAGTACTTC
>few|TRBV6-5|TRBJ2-7|TRBD2
CASSYKREVSYEQYF
TGTGCCAGCAGTTACAAGCGGGAGGTATCCTACGAGCAGTACTTC
>-|TRBV6-5|TRBJ1-2|TRBD1
CASSYLDRGGYGYTF
TGTGCCAGCAGTTACTTGGACAGGGGTGGCTATGGCTACACCTTC
>once|TRBV2|TRBJ2-3|TRBD2
CASSDEGGRTDTQYF
TGTGCCAGCAGTGACGAGGGAGGGCGCACAGATACGCAGTATTTT
>-|TRBV6-5|TRBJ2-5|-
CASSTPPGTQYF
TGTGCCAGCAGTACTCCCCCCGGGACCCAGTACTTC
>-|TRBV2|TRBJ2-2|TRBD1
CASNLHRQGGYPGELFF
TGTGCCAGCAATCTCCATAGACAGGGCGGGTACCCCGGGGAGCTGTTTTTT
>-|TRBV29-1|TRBJ2-1|TRBD2
CSAPGKLAEVGEQFF
TGCAGCGCCCCGGGAAAACTAGCGGAGGTGGGTGAGCAGTTCTTC
>-|TRBV19|TRBJ2-1|-
CASSSRGFQYNEQFF
TGTGCCAGTAGTTCGCGAGGGTTCCAGTACAATGAGCAGTTCTTC
>-|TRBV11-3|TRBJ2-3|-
CASGPGGTDTQYF
TGTGCCAGCGGACCAGGGGGCACAGATACGCAGTATTTT
>-|TRBV10-3|TRBJ1-2|-
CAISELRGYTF
TGTGCCATCAGTGAATTGAGGGGCTACACCTTC
>-|TRBV11-1|TRBJ1-2|TRBD1
CASSRDRGHGYTF
TGTGCCAGCAGCCGGGACAGGGGGCATGGCTACACCTTC
>few|TRBV25-1|TRBJ2-5|TRBD1
CASRPPGQGLETQYF
TGTGCCAGCAGGCCCCCGGGACAGGGATTGGAGACCCAGTACTTC
>few|TRBV2|TRBJ1-2|TRBD1
CASRPRAGGGYTF
TGTGCCAGCAGGCCCCGGGCAGGGGGCGGCTACACCTTC
>once|TRBV5-1|TRBJ2-1|TRBD1
CASSYNDRGAGDEQFF
TGCGCCAGCAGCTATAACGACAGGGGAGCTGGGGATGAGCAGTTCTTC
>once|TRBV25-1|TRBJ2-7|TRBD1
CASSGTGERQYF
TGTGCCAGCAGTGGGACAGGTGAAAGGCAGTACTTC
>-|TRBV27|TRBJ2-3|TRBD2
CASSFTGGPRSADTQYF
TGTGCCAGCAGTTTTACGGGAGGGCCTAGGTCTGCAGATACGCAGTATTTT
>-|TRBV15|TRBJ2-7|TRBD2
CATSGYTSGRPYEQYF
TGTGCCACCAGCGGATACACCAGCGGGAGACCCTACGAGCAGTACTTC
>-|TRBV9|TRBJ2-2|-
CASSGLRNTGELFF
TGTGCCAGCAGCGGGCTTCGGAACACCGGGGAGCTGTTTTTT
>-|TRBV19|TRBJ2-3|TRBD1
CASSINTGTGGDTQYF
TGTGCTAGTAGTATCAACACTGGGACAGGGGGGGATACGCAGTATTTT
>-|TRBV6-5|TRBJ2-3|-
CASSAGDTDTQYF
TGTGCCAGCAGCGCCGGGGACACAGATACGCAGTATTTT
>-|TRBV4-2|TRBJ2-3|-
CASSRGGGGQGTDTQYF
TGTGCCAGCAGCCGCGGTGGGGGCGGGCAGGGCACAGATACGCAGTATTTT
>-|TRBV6-6|TRBJ1-3|-
CASSYGEGPAEDTIYF
TGTGCCAGCAGTTACGGGGAGGGGCCAGCTGAGGACACCATATATTTT
>-|TRBV9|TRBJ2-5|TRBD1
CASSAGTGSETQYF
TGTGCCAGCAGCGCGGGGACAGGCTCAGAGACCCAGTACTTC
>few|TRBV18|TRBJ1-5|-
CASSPQEEHGGNQPQHF
TGTGCCAGCTCACCACAGGAGGAACATGGTGGCAATCAGCCCCAGCATTTT
>once|TRBV7-3|TRBJ2-3|-
CASRTTGTDTQYF
TGTGCCAGCCGGACTACCGGCACAGATACGCAGTATTTT
>once|TRBV3-1/TRBV3-2|TRBJ2-7|TRBD2
CASSPIAGSYEQYF
TGTGCCAGCAGCCCCATAGCGGGATCCTACGAGCAGTACTTC
>-|TRBV6-5|TRBJ1-2|TRBD1
CASSRQGQIFGYTF
TGTGCCAGCAGTCGACAGGGGCAAATATTTGGCTACACCTTC
>once|TRBV3-1/TRBV3-2|TRBJ1-2|TRBD1
CASSLKGGRNGYTF
TGTGCCAGCAGCCTGAAAGGGGGCAGGAATGGCTACACCTTC
>-|TRBV29-1|TRBJ2-3|TRBD2
CSAHQGGSVDTQYF
TGCAGCGCCCATCAGGGAGGGAGCGTAGATACGCAGTATTTT
>-|TRBV6-6|TRBJ2-7|TRBD2
CASSPQLAGVYEQYF
TGTGCCAGCAGCCCTCAACTAGCGGGAGTCTACGAGCAGTACTTC
>few|TRBV7-3|TRBJ2-1|TRBD2
CASSPSGPYNEQFF
TGTGCCAGCAGCCCTAGCGGGCCTTACAATGAGCAGTTCTTC
>-|TRBV7-9|TRBJ2-3|TRBD2
CASSSGTSGSMADTQYF
TGTGCCAGCAGCTCCGGGACTAGCGGGAGCATGGCAGATACGCAGTATTTT
>-|TRBV5-4|TRBJ2-7|TRBD2
CASSSIGGGNEQYF
TGTGCCAGCAGCTCGATCGGGGGGGGGAACGAGCAGTACTTC
>-|TRBV28|TRBJ2-7|TRBD2
CASRRLAGYEQYF
TGTGCCAGCAGGAGACTAGCGGGCTACGAGCAGTACTTC
>-|TRBV28|TRBJ2-5|-
CASSLYTVHRRETQYF
TGTGCCAGCAGTTTATATACCGTTCACCGCCGGGAGACCCAGTACTTC
>few|TRBV18|TRBJ2-7|TRBD1
CASSPTGGLGYEQYF
TGTGCCAGCTCACCGACAGGGGGCCTCGGGTACGAGCAGTACTTC
>-|TRBV28|TRBJ1-1|-
CASSPELRNTEAFF
TGTGCCAGCAGTCCGGAGCTACGGAACACTGAAGCTTTCTTT
>once|TRBV18|TRBJ2-2|-
CASSPLPSPNTGELFF
TGTGCCAGCTCACCACTGCCTAGCCCGAACACCGGGGAGCTGTTTTTT
>-|TRBV10-3|TRBJ1-6|-
CATNGGAKNSPLHF
TGTGCCACAAACGGTGGGGCGAAGAATTCACCCCTCCACTTT
>-|TRBV6-5|TRBJ1-2|TRBD1
CASSDRGGYTF
TGTGCCAGCAGCGACAGGGGGGGCTACACCTTC
>once|TRBV27|TRBJ1-5|-
CASSLSRDTNQPQHF
TGTGCCAGCAGTTTGTCCAGGGATACCAATCAGCCCCAGCATTTT
>-|TRBV6-5|TRBJ2-1|TRBD2
CASSPTSGSYNEQFF
TGTGCCAGCAGTCCCACTAGCGGCTCCTACAATGAGCAGTTCTTC
>few|TRBV29-1|TRBJ1-3|-
CSVITPGNTIYF
TGCAGCGTAATAACTCCTGGAAACACCATATATTTT
>once|TRBV24-1|TRBJ1-4|TRBD1
CATSDPGTATNEKLFF
TGTGCCACCAGTGACCCTGGGACAGCAACTAATGAAAAACTGTTTTTT
>-|TRBV20-1|TRBJ2-5|TRBD1
CSGDRGETQYF
TGCAGCGGGGACAGGGGAGAGACCCAGTACTTC
>-|TRBV18|TRBJ1-4|TRBD1
CASSLAGGEKLFF
TGTGCCAGCTCACTGGCAGGGGGTGAAAAACTGTTTTTT
>-|TRBV24-1|TRBJ2-3|TRBD2
CATSDVLAGGNTDTQYF
TGTGCCACCAGTGACGTCCTCGCGGGAGGGAACACAGATACGCAGTATTTT
>once|TRBV5-4|TRBJ1-4|-
CASSYQTGRILTNEKLFF
TGTGCCAGCAGCTACCAGACAGGAAGGATTTTGACTAATGAAAAACTGTTTTTT
>-|TRBV3-1/TRBV3-2|TRBJ1-4|TRBD1
CASSQVGTGVNEKLFF
TGTGCCAGCAGCCAAGTGGGGACAGGGGTTAATGAAAAACTGTTTTTT
>-|TRBV3-1/TRBV3-2|TRBJ2-1|TRBD2
CASSQDSGMVIAYNEQFF
TGTGCCAGCAGCCAAGATAGCGGGATGGTAATCGCCTACAATGAGCAGTTCTTC
>-|TRBV7-2|TRBJ2-4|TRBD2
CASSGTSGAPNIQYF
TGTGCCAGCAGCGGGACTAGCGGGGCACCAAACATTCAGTACTTC
>-|TRBV18|TRBJ1-5|TRBD1
CASSKLGTGTLNSNQPQHF
TGTGCCAGCTCAAAACTTGGGACAGGGACCCTCAATAGCAATCAGCCCCAGCATTTT
>once|TRBV6-6|TRBJ2-2|-
CASSLGATSFF
TGTGCCAGCAGTTTAGGGGCAACCTCGTTTTTT
>-|TRBV29-1|TRBJ2-3|-
CSVSRVDTQYF
TGCAGCGTTAGTCGAGTCGATACGCAGTATTTT
>few|TRBV19|TRBJ2-1|TRBD2
CASSISSGRFDEQFF
TGTGCCAGTAGTATCTCTAGCGGGAGGTTCGATGAGCAGTTCTTC
>-|TRBV27|TRBJ1-3|TRBD1
CASSSGQGRNTIYF
TGTGCCAGCAGTTCGGGACAGGGGCGAAACACCATATATTTT
>-|TRBV5-4|TRBJ2-1|TRBD2
CASSSRAGANEQFF
TGTGCCAGCAGCTCCAGAGCGGGAGCCAATGAGCAGTTCTTC
>-|TRBV27|TRBJ2-2|-
CASKKAGNTGELFF
TGTGCCAGTAAAAAAGCGGGTAACACCGGGGAGCTGTTTTTT
>-|TRBV5-4|TRBJ2-6|TRBD1
CASSPRTGSGGANVLTF
TGTGCCAGCAGCCCTAGGACAGGGTCGGGAGGGGCCAACGTCCTGACTTTC